This TCR beta chain emerged from a study of T cells in Graves' hyperthyroidism and ophthalmopathy. Study overall: Peripheral blood collection took place at initial diagnosis, before any treatment.

Researchers amplified the TCR beta CDR3 regions from RNA transcripts. First-round RT-PCR of the TCR CDR3 relied on the HTBI primer set. One entry per CDR3 protein, called by TCRdb with MiXCR from the multiplex PCR reads. In the table there are approximately 610,000 distinct CDR3 sequences, approximately 15% of which are singletons. In making diagnoses, clinical symptoms, serum thyroxine and TRAb, thyroid ultrasound and orbital computed tomography were all used. This clonotype was counted at least ten times. This CDR3 spans 14 amino acids. Germline V gene sequence: CDR1 MNHEY, CDR2 SMNVEV (reference sequence). Deletions cut 5 bases from V and 7 bases from J, with 17 bases between.

This TCR came from a woman aged 40 to 50 with Graves' ophthalmopathy. This chain connects TRBV27 to TRBJ1-2, with TRBD1 as a possible D gene (5 bases). Sequences were obtained from blood. In DNA, the CDR3 is TGTGCCAGCAGTCCGGGAGGGACGTTTAGTGGCTACACCTTC. Translation: CASSPGGTFSGYTF.